The 5 T cell receptor beta chains listed next were all sequenced from one sample in a study of CD8+ T cells in alopecia areata. Extraction and reverse transcription of RNA yielded cDNA as the sequencing template. Sequencing was performed with immunoSEQ multiplex PCR; in TCRdb, only in-frame clones are kept and a portion is missing. The sample lists approximately 82,000 clones; about 53% were seen once. Input material: NKG2D-high CD8+ T cells sorted from blood. The receptors derive from a human donor with alopecia areata.

The chain joins TRBV7-3 to TRBJ2-2, with 8 bases identical to TRBD1. This CDR3 has 16 amino acids. The V and J ends lost 0 bases and 3 bases, in that order; junction bases with no gene match: 3. From germline, CDR1 is SGHTA and CDR2 FQGTGA. The CDR3 spells CASSLTAGGDTGELFF. The CDR3 bases are TGTGCCAGCAGCTTAACGGCAGGGGGCGACACCGGGGAGCTGTTTTTT.

This rearrangement joins TRBV29-1 to TRBJ2-1; maybe TRBD2 (5 bases). Germline V gene lookup returns CDR1 SQVTM and CDR2 ANQGSEA. This CDR3 has 15 residues. Trimming took off 2 bases at V and 0 bases at J, with 11 bases between the two ends. The CDR3 nucleotides are TGCAGCGTTGAATGGGAGATCAGCTCCTACAATGAGCAGTTCTTC. Translated: CSVEWEISSYNEQFF.

This chain joins TRBV6-5 and TRBJ1-1; a weak D match, TRBD1 (5 bases). CDR1 and CDR2 from the germline V gene are MNHEY and SVGAGI. The CDR3 totals 15 residues. V lost 5 bases and J lost 0, with 13 bases in between. This CDR3 reads CASSIGGHMNTEAFF. CDR3 in DNA: TGTGCCAGCAGTATCGGTGGACATATGAACACTGAAGCTTTCTTT.

The V call is TRBV4-1, the J call TRBJ1-2; D is ambiguous. Germline CDR1 and CDR2: MGHRA and YSYEKL. The CDR3 totals 15 residues. Trimming removed 4 bases from V and 4 bases from J, with 16 bases in between. The CDR3 DNA is TGCGCCAGCAGCCGAATCGGCGCCACAATCTATGGCTACACCTTC. Protein: CASSRIGATIYGYTF.

In DNA form, the CDR3 reads TGTGCCAGCAGCTGGGGGTACCAAGAGACCCAGTACTTC. Translating it yields CASSWGYQETQYF. The gene calls are TRBV27 and TRBJ2-5; tentatively, D is TRBD1 or TRBD2 (5 bases each). The CDR3 is 13 amino acids. V shed 6 bases and J shed 0 bases, with 8 bases lying between them. CDR1 is MNHEY, CDR2 SMNVEV, per germline (reference sequence).